This paragraph covers one TCR beta chain sequence. Its target is not known. Following extraction, RNA underwent reverse transcription to cDNA, which served as the sequencing template. Clones were sequenced by immunoSEQ multiplex PCR, and TCRdb holds only the in-frame ones, with some missing. The sample gives some 200,000 clones, about 63% of which show up once; roughly 15% is in the top ten. PBMCs were stained for CD3, CD4 and CD8, and CD4+ and CD8+ T cells were sorted. The data were obtained in a study of CD8+ T cells in alopecia areata. Across the whole study: Tofacitinib therapy took 6 to 18 months; 6 months off drug came after.

Germline loops: CDR1 MGHRA, CDR2 YSYEKL. Trimming cost V 5 bases and J 4 bases, with 17 bases left between them. The CDR3 is made up of 16 amino acids. Notes on the study in general: Higher clonality was seen in lesional scalp than in normal scalp, especially in alopecia totalis/universalis. Scalp data also include sequences from resident alphabeta T cells of normal skin.

This clonotype originated in a human donor with alopecia areata. The chain combines TRBV4-1 with TRBJ1-4; D is possibly TRBD1 (5 bases). Sequencing was performed on CD4+ T cells sorted from blood, taken at week 0. The CDR3 spells CASSSQRDGRNEKLFF. The CDR3 DNA follows: TGCGCCAGCAGCTCACAAAGGGACGGACGTAATGAAAAACTGTTTTTT.